The sequence of this T cell receptor beta chain was determined in a study of CD8 T cells in ankylosing spondylitis. Whole-study results and caveats: Disease-linked clones were found to be CD8+ and relatively rare in peripheral blood. Characteristic of ankylosing spondylitis blood, it appeared, was a TCR beta motif comprising eight highly homologous variants. The study looked at matched synovial fluid samples from ankylosing spondylitis patients. Disease-linked clones were reported to be significantly enriched there.

Points on this clonotype: Its target is unknown.

For TCR beta, libraries came from quantitative 5'-RACE with molecular barcodes. TCRdb passed the 5' RACE reads through MiXCR, listing each CDR3 protein once. The sample gives about 260,000 distinct CDR3 sequences, around 20% of which show up once; 7.5% to 9.5% is in the top ten. Sequencing used blood, either unsorted or a sorted T cell fraction (not recorded which). The origin of this receptor is a male donor with ankylosing spondylitis or in good health (not recorded which).

CDR3 sequence reads: CATSSSSHYGYTF. The DNA of the CDR3 is TGTGCCACCAGCAGCTCTTCACACTATGGCTACACCTTC. The V and J genes are TRBV15 and TRBJ1-2; no clear D gene. CDR1 and CDR2 (germline): LNHNV, YYDKDF (reference sequence). With 3 bases removed from V and 3 bases from J, the gap between germline ends came to 8 bases. The CDR3 runs 13 residues.